This T cell receptor beta chain originates from a study of T-cell reconstitution after alpha-beta-depleted transplantation in children. Study conclusions and caveats: Newly produced T cells mostly accounted for T-cell counts and diversity one year post-transplant. By about two months after transplant, alpha-beta T cells reportedly arose from several hundred graft clones that had expanded. Surviving recipient T cells and thymic progenitors produced the high day-60 TCRbeta diversity seen in some patients.

This CDR3 has 15 residues. Trimming removed 6 bases from V and 3 bases from J; junction bases left unmatched: 6. Germline V gene lookup returns CDR1 SGHAT and CDR2 FQDESV (reference sequence). Unique molecular identifiers were incorporated into the prepared TCRbeta library. TCRdb redid the calling of the PCR reads with MiXCR, one entry per CDR3 protein. The sample has 550,000 to 800,000 distinct CDR3 sequences, under 15% seen once. This clonotype is a singleton in its sample. Its antigen is still unknown. The sequence was collected from a girl aged 2 to 9 with congenital amegakaryocytic thrombocytopenia, due to receive a stem cell transplant. This chain connects TRBV11-1 to TRBJ2-3; TRBD2 aligns across 10 bases. Sequences were derived from PBMCs, sampled before TCRalphabeta/CD19-depleted stem cell transplant. This CDR3 is CASRALAGVTDTQYF. DNA of the CDR3: TGTGCCAGCAGAGCCCTAGCGGGAGTTACAGATACGCAGTATTTT.